This TCR beta chain stems from a study of cytomegalovirus exposure and HLA in healthy donors. Study-level points and caveats: Roughly uniform depth of sequencing across donors was assumed in presence/absence analyses. In an earlier analysis, productive rearrangement rates for most beta V segments clustered near 87% or 30%.

60 Vbeta and 13 Jbeta primers were used in PCR. Here immunoSEQ multiplex PCR was the method, and the copy in TCRdb shows in-frame clones only, minus some. The sample lists around 140,000 clones, over 70% occurring once. A note on this clone: The antigen remains unidentified.

J was trimmed by 2 bases and V by 4 bases; bases with no gene match: 7. The germline V gene encodes CDR1 SGDLS and CDR2 YYNGEE. The length of the CDR3 is 15 residues. Each donor's status was that of a healthy bone marrow donor. Specimen: PBMCs. V is TRBV9 and J is TRBJ2-7; 9 nucleotides align to TRBD1. The sequence derives from a man aged 35 to 55 in good health and CMV-seronegative. The CDR3 DNA sequence: TGTGCCAGCAGCCCCCGACAGGGGGGGGCCTACGAGCAGTACTTC. Translating gives CASSPRQGGAYEQYF.